Described below is a single T cell receptor beta chain sequence and its context. This CDR3 region has 11 residues. CDR1 and CDR2 (germline): DFQATT, SNEGSKA (reference sequence). V trimming: 6 bases; J trimming: 8 bases; junction bases outside the gene matches: 4. This sample is drawn from a study of T cell clones after liver transplantation. Sequenced by immunoSEQ multiplex PCR; TCRdb stores in-frame clones only, minus some. The sample records approximately 68,000 clones, 80% being singletons. This receptor was obtained from a human donor who received a liver transplant. The V and J genes are TRBV20-1 and TRBJ2-1, with TRBD2 matching over 7 bases. Source: CD4+ T cells from blood, taken before liver transplant. CDR3 region: CSAWGGYEQFF. The CDR3 nucleotides are TGCAGTGCCTGGGGGGGGTATGAGCAGTTCTTC.